This T cell receptor (beta chain) stems from a study of blood T cell repertoires in COVID-19 (dated by TCRdb to the early 2020s). For the study in its entirety: Collaborator samples came from the United States, Italy and Spain and covered acute and convalescent phases of COVID-19. Where available, HLA class I and class II types were taken from metadata supplied by the sample provider and were not determined by assay-based typing. Nearly every sample came with metadata listing a de-identified subject ID, COVID-19 status, age in years and sex. The material from the prospective study consisted of cDNA or gDNA derived from T cells, B-cell-depleted T cells, or PBMCs. A freely available public database, intended as a resource for researchers studying the immune response to SARS-CoV-2, is where the repertoires were released. Deeply sampled blood TCRbeta repertoires from subjects exposed to, actively infected with, or recovered from COVID-19 were included in the dataset. The samples were drawn from the first 160 participants of the ongoing ImmuneRACE study and from 950 to 1,500 subjects provided by 6 global collaborators. General conclusions and limits of the study: The quantity of clinical and demographic metadata differed by source and by participant and was supplied without curation.

The collaborating institutions used their own protocols to collect whole blood in K2EDTA tubes. Collaborator samples were shipped for TCRbeta analysis as frozen whole blood, isolated PBMCs, or DNA extracted from either sample type. The CDR3 has 14 amino acids, counting the end cysteine and phenylalanine. The entry retains the CDR3 DNA only, 42 bases that are in frame from base 1. The junction shows trimming of 5 bases on V and 5 bases on J, and the gene matches do not reach 5 bases of it. CDR1 and CDR2 are read off the germline V gene (reference sequence) as LGHDT and YNNKEL. As to this clone: There is no known antigen for this receptor. Base qualities were left out, and no much larger clone turns up one base away.

TCRbeta CDR3 regions were amplified from genomic DNA using the immunoSEQ Assay, a bias-controlled multiplex PCR. On the authors' methods: The number of nucleated cells in each sample was estimated from the amplification of reference gene primers within the assay. To quantify the absolute abundance of each unique TCRbeta CDR3 rearrangement, sequence reads were collapsed and filtered. For each sample, productive Simpson clonality was calculated as the square root of Simpson's diversity index over productive rearrangements. TCRdb obtained this table from immuneACCESS and retained in-frame rearrangements with V and J assigned. These tables miss some clones; where compared with another copy, unresolved V genes account for less than half of the shortfall, and the remainder is unexplained. V and J calls and clone size follow that table, whereas D and trimming were derived from the DNA. This sample is represented by more than 85,000 clones; 88% of them were singletons. Approximately 3.4% of the sample goes to the ten largest clones.

Sample: peripheral blood. The sequence joins TRBV3-1 (or the pseudogene TRBV3-2) to TRBJ2-1; 8 central bases correspond to TRBD2. The TCR originated in a woman aged 45-59 years with acute or convalescent COVID-19. The DNA reads as follows: TGTGCCAGCAGCTTTACTAGCGGTAACAATGAGCAGTTCTTC. Translated, this gives CASSFTSGNNEQFF.